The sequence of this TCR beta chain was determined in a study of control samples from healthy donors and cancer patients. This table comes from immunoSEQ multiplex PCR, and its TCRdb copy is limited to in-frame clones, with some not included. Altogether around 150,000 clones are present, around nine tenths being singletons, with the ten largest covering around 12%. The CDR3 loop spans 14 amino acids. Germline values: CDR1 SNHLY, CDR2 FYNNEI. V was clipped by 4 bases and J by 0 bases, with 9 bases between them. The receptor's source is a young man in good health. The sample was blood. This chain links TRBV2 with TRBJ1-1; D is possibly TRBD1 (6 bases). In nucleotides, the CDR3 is TGTGCCAGCAGTGGAAACAGGGTGAACACTGAAGCTTTCTTT. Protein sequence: CASSGNRVNTEAFF.